A single sample is the source of the 14 T cell receptor beta chains below, sequenced in a study of OX40 agonist ivuxolimab in advanced cancers. Receptor libraries were prepared by the immunoSEQ multiplex PCR assay. In TCRdb, the immuneACCESS table is reduced to in-frame sequences with V and J assigned. These tables do not hold every clone; where another copy was compared, an unresolved V gene accounts for under half, and the others remain unexplained. Here the sample has 74,000 or so clones; just over 90% occur a single time. The ten largest clones add up to around 15% of the sample. Specimen: CD4+ or CD8+ T cells sorted from blood, collected in a trial of the OX40 agonist ivuxolimab. Source of these receptors: an adult with an advanced solid tumor such as melanoma, head and neck, liver or kidney cancer.

The CDR3 bases are TGTGCCAGCAGTGAAGACAGTAACAATGAGCAGTTCTTC. Residues: CASSEDSNNEQFF. The chain carries TRBV2 and TRBJ2-1; D uncertain. CDR3 length: 13 amino acids. Germline CDR1 is SNHLY and CDR2 is FYNNEI. Trimming removed 1 base from V and 5 bases from J, with 6 bases in between.

This clone has only one observation. The rearrangement links TRBV5-6 to TRBJ1-3; D remains ambiguous. The germline V gene encodes CDR1 SGHDT and CDR2 YYEEEE. Trimming cost V 2 bases and J 8 bases, with 5 bases left between them. The CDR3 is 11 amino acids. The CDR3 sequence is CASSFMDTIYF. The CDR3 DNA reads as TGTGCCAGCAGCTTCATGGACACCATATATTTT.

In DNA, the CDR3 is TGTGCCAGCAGTTTATCGATCCTAGCGGACTACGAGCAGTACTTC. This gives the protein CASSLSILADYEQYF. V gene TRBV27 combines with J gene TRBJ2-7; the match to TRBD2 covers 7 bases. J gave up 3 bases and V 0 bases, and 5 bases lay outside the gene matches. The V gene's germline CDR1 is MNHEY and CDR2 SMNVEV (reference sequence). The CDR3 length is 15 residues.

The rearrangement links TRBV28 to TRBJ1-5; tentative D call: TRBD1 (5 bases). CDR1 is MDHEN, CDR2 SYDVKM, per germline. This CDR3 is built from 15 residues. The ends were cut back, 2 bases at V and 6 bases at J, with 14 bases in the middle. The CDR3 region has the DNA TGTGCCAGCAGTTTACCGGGCCCCGGGGGTCAGCCCCAGCATTTT. Translating gives CASSLPGPGGQPQHF.

V usage is TRBV5-6 and J usage is TRBJ1-1; a weak D match, TRBD1 (5 bases). The CDR3 is 11 residues long. With 4 bases removed from V and 5 bases from J, the gap between germline ends came to 6 bases. CDR1 SGHDT and CDR2 YYEEEE come from the germline V gene. The CDR3 DNA reads TGTGCCAGCAGCGGGGGGACTGAAGCTTTCTTT. Protein: CASSGGTEAFF. Together with reference TRBV5-6 and TRBJ1-1, the CDR3 gives the full variable domain: DAGVTQSPTHLIKTRGQQVTLRCSPKSGHDTVSWYQQALGQGPQFIFQYYEEEERQRGNFPDRFSGHQFPNYSSELNVNALLLGDSALYLCASSGGTEAFFGQGTRLTVV.

CDR3 sequence reads: CASSTYTGTPVYEQYF. CDR3 bases: TGTGCCAGCAGCACATACACCGGGACACCGGTCTACGAGCAGTACTTC. The genes are TRBV9 and TRBJ2-7; a possible D gene is TRBD1 (6 bases). Germline V gene lookup returns CDR1 SGDLS and CDR2 YYNGEE. V dropped 4 bases and J dropped 3 bases, with 20 bases sitting between them. The CDR3 is 16 residues long.

V is TRBV6-6 and J is TRBJ2-7; TRBD1 is a possible D gene (7 bases). Germline assignment: CDR1 MNHNY and CDR2 SVGAGI (reference sequence). CDR3 length: 15 amino acids. The V end was cut by 5 bases, the J end by 6 bases, with 20 bases between. The CDR3 region has the DNA TGTGCCAGCAGTCACCCTCAGGGGGGCTACAGCGAGCAGTACTTC. Translated: CASSHPQGGYSEQYF.

The gene calls are TRBV5-6 and TRBJ2-7; D might be TRBD1 (8 bases). V was trimmed by 3 bases and J by 4 bases, leaving 26 bases between them. Germline CDR1 and CDR2: SGHDT and YYEEEE. This CDR3 region has 18 residues. The CDR3 nucleotides read TGTGCCAGCAGCTCCTCAACGCCACCACAGGGGGAGGGATACGAGCAGTACTTC. Amino acids: CASSSSTPPQGEGYEQYF. Variable domain in full (rest from reference TRBV5-6 and TRBJ2-7): DAGVTQSPTHLIKTRGQQVTLRCSPKSGHDTVSWYQQALGQGPQFIFQYYEEEERQRGNFPDRFSGHQFPNYSSELNVNALLLGDSALYLCASSSSTPPQGEGYEQYFGPGTRLTVT.

The rearrangement links TRBV30 to TRBJ2-7, with a tentative D call TRBD2 (6 bases). Trimming shortened V by 0 bases and J by 4 bases, and 16 bases separated the two germline ends. CDR1 is GTSNPN and CDR2 is SVGIG in the germline V gene (reference sequence). The CDR3 totals 15 residues. CDR3 sequence: CAWSVLRRGGYEQYF. CDR3 DNA: TGTGCCTGGAGTGTACTTCGGAGGGGTGGGTACGAGCAGTACTTC.

The rearrangement joins TRBV15 to TRBJ2-3; TRBD1 is a possible D gene (6 bases). This CDR3 is built from 17 residues. Per germline, CDR1 LNHNV and CDR2 YYDKDF (reference sequence). The V end was cut by 3 bases, the J end by 0 bases, with 16 bases between. The CDR3 coding sequence is TGTGCCACCAGCAGCCTTGGGGGCGCCAAAAGCACAGATACGCAGTATTTT. Amino acids: CATSSLGGAKSTDTQYF.

This rearrangement joins TRBV5-1 to TRBJ2-7, with D tentatively TRBD1 (6 bases). CDR3 length: 15 amino acids. Looked up from germline, CDR1 is SGHRS and CDR2 is YFSETQ. Trimming removed 4 bases at V and 2 bases at J, with 16 bases between. The CDR3 loop reads CASSAPPGQAYEQYF. For the CDR3, the DNA is TGCGCCAGCAGCGCTCCCCCGGGACAAGCCTACGAGCAGTACTTC.

The chain carries TRBV13 and TRBJ2-7; TRBD1 matches at 8 bases. The CDR3 extends over 15 amino acids. The V and J ends lost 0 bases and 2 bases, in that order; junction bases with no gene match: 3. Germline-derived CDR1 and CDR2 are PRHDT and FYEKMQ (reference sequence). The CDR3 DNA is TGTGCCAGCAGCTTAGGAGGACAGGGCACCTACGAGCAGTACTTC. Residues: CASSLGGQGTYEQYF.

The V and J genes are TRBV7-9 and TRBJ1-3; TRBD1 agrees at 9 bases. In germline, CDR1 is SEHNR, CDR2 FQNEAQ (reference sequence). This CDR3 contains 16 residues. With 5 bases clipped from V and 7 bases from J, the junction kept 12 bases outside the gene matches. CDR3 region: CASSPGTGNGANTIYF. The CDR3 coding sequence is TGTGCCAGCAGCCCAGGGACAGGGAATGGAGCGAACACCATATATTTT.

CDR3 residues: CASSRTPPNRDRVYHEQYF. As DNA, the CDR3 is TGCGCCAGCAGCCGAACCCCCCCAAACCGGGACAGGGTTTACCACGAGCAGTACTTC. V and J are TRBV23-1 and TRBJ2-7; 9 bases align to TRBD1. TRBV23-1 is an ORF, and what it does is uncertain. The CDR3 has 19 residues. V shed 6 bases, J shed 5 bases, and the junction held 23 bases outside the gene matches.